These 27 T cell receptor beta chains originate from one sample sequenced in a study of T cell repertoires in cytomegalovirus infection. TCRdb re-called the reads with MiXCR, one entry per CDR3 protein. The sample carries around 630,000 distinct CDR3 sequences, approximately 25% recorded once. Sequencing input: CD8+ T cells from PBMCs. These TCRs come from a human donor in good health (CMV status not recorded). Some clones in this sample may be carry-over from other donors' samples.

This clonotype was observed a handful of times. The V gene is TRBV28, the J gene TRBJ2-5; 7 nucleotides line up with TRBD2. Unmatched junction bases numbered 11, after V lost 1 base and J lost 0 bases. This CDR3 has 18 amino acids. The germline V gene encodes CDR1 MDHEN and CDR2 SYDVKM. Here the CDR3 DNA reads TGTGCCAGCAGTTTATTTCGAGGGGCTGGACTAGACCAAGAGACCCAGTACTTC. Its protein product is CASSLFRGAGLDQETQYF. The whole variable domain, filled in from reference TRBV28 and TRBJ2-5, reads DVKVTQSSRYLVKRTGEKVFLECVQDMDHENMFWYRQDPGLGLRLIYFSYDVKMKEKGDIPEGYSVSREKKERFSLILESASTNQTSMYLCASSLFRGAGLDQETQYFGPGTRLLVL.

V gene TRBV29-1 combines with J gene TRBJ2-7; possibly TRBD1 for D (5 bases). CDR1 and CDR2 from the germline V gene are SQVTM and ANQGSEA. Deletions cut 3 bases from V and 3 bases from J, with 9 bases between. The CDR3 has 12 amino acids. The CDR3 region is CSVEDTGYEQYF. CDR3 in DNA: TGCAGCGTTGAGGACACCGGCTACGAGCAGTACTTC.

This chain connects TRBV5-6 to TRBJ1-1, with D possibly matching TRBD1 (5 bases). V was shortened by 0 bases and J by 7 bases, with 10 bases between the two germline ends. Germline-derived CDR1 and CDR2 are SGHDT and YYEEEE. The CDR3 length is 13 residues. CDR3 sequence (DNA): TGTGCCAGCAGCTTGGATCTACAGGTTGAAGCTTTCTTT. This gives the protein CASSLDLQVEAFF.

This clonotype was detected only a few times. This sequence joins TRBV28 and TRBJ2-1; D gene ambiguous. Trimming pared 3 bases from V and 2 bases from J, leaving 11 bases between. Germline CDR1 reads MDHEN; CDR2 reads SYDVKM. The length of the CDR3 is 15 residues. The CDR3 bases are TGTGCCAGCAGTTTGAGGATTCGTGCCTACAATGAGCAGTTCTTC. Amino acid sequence: CASSLRIRAYNEQFF.

This clonotype was seen repeatedly, ten times or more. The chain carries TRBV7-2 and TRBJ2-7; D uncertain. V was trimmed by 4 bases and J by 2 bases, leaving 18 bases between them. Germline CDR1 SGHTA, CDR2 FQGNSA. There are 16 residues in the CDR3. The CDR3 sequence: CASSSLSPTKPYEQYF. CDR3 coding DNA: TGTGCCAGCAGCTCCCTAAGCCCTACAAAGCCCTACGAGCAGTACTTC. The variable domain in full, completed from reference TRBV7-2 and TRBJ2-7, reads GAGVSQSPSNKVTEKGKDVELRCDPISGHTALYWYRQSLGQGLEFLIYFQGNSAPDKSGLPSDRFSAERTGGSVSTLTIQRTQQEDSAVYLCASSSLSPTKPYEQYFGPGTRLTVT.

This clonotype was observed a handful of times. The chain uses TRBV14 and TRBJ2-5, with 9 bases fitting TRBD1. The junction had 8 bases not matched to a gene; V was cut back by 1 base and J by 5 bases. The CDR3 length is 16 residues. Germline assignment: CDR1 SGHDN and CDR2 FVKESK. CDR3 residues: CASSQGVRDRVETQYF. The CDR3 nucleotides are TGTGCCAGCAGCCAAGGAGTAAGGGACAGGGTGGAGACCCAGTACTTC.

This clonotype turned up a few times. This rearrangement joins TRBV7-2 to TRBJ2-7; a possible D gene is TRBD1 (6 bases). The CDR3 length is 15 residues. Between the trimmed V and J ends, which lost 2 bases and 4 bases, there was a span of 15 bases. The germline gives CDR1 SGHTA, CDR2 FQGNSA. The CDR3: CASSLRTGHQYEQYV. In nucleotides, the CDR3 is TGTGCCAGCAGCTTAAGAACGGGACACCAATACGAGCAGTACGTC.

The chain is built from TRBV7-9 and TRBJ2-5, with TRBD2 identical over 7 bases. Trimming at V came to 4 bases and at J to 10 bases, leaving 18 bases not matched to a gene. The CDR3 is made up of 16 amino acids. From germline, CDR1 is SEHNR and CDR2 FQNEAQ (reference sequence). CDR3 region: CASSSSGGREKKIQYF. CDR3 bases: TGTGCCAGCAGCTCCTCGGGGGGAAGGGAAAAAAAGATCCAGTACTTC.

The chain employs TRBV18 and TRBJ1-2; D unclear. Trimming stripped 0 bases from V and 0 bases from J, with 11 bases between. The CDR3 has 16 residues. Germline values: CDR1 KGHSH, CDR2 LQKENI. The CDR3 nucleotides are TGTGCCAGCTCACCACCGGAAAGATTCGCTAACTATGGCTACACCTTC. Translating it yields CASSPPERFANYGYTF.

The chain joins TRBV28 to TRBJ2-5; weak D call: TRBD1 (5 bases). Trimming pared 4 bases from V and 7 bases from J, leaving 16 bases between. The CDR3 spans 14 residues. The germline CDR1 and CDR2 sequences are MDHEN and SYDVKM. This CDR3 is CASSSRQTRGTQYF. The CDR3 DNA reads as TGTGCCAGCAGTTCACGACAGACTCGAGGGACCCAGTACTTC.

The gene calls are TRBV5-5 and TRBJ2-2; D gene unclear. V was trimmed by 0 bases and J by 0 bases, leaving 9 bases between them. Germline lookup yields CDR1 SGHKS and CDR2 YYEKEE (reference sequence). The length of the CDR3 is 16 residues. CDR3 bases: TGTGCCAGCAGCTTGGTTTCCGCAGCGAACACCGGGGAGCTGTTTTTT. Amino acid sequence: CASSLVSAANTGELFF.

The chain joins TRBV5-4 to TRBJ2-3; 14 bases fit TRBD2. V lost 4 bases and J lost 1; bases outside the gene matches: 8. The CDR3 extends over 18 amino acids. Per germline, CDR1 SGHNT and CDR2 YYREEE (reference sequence). The CDR3 sequence is CASSLPPGLAGGTDTQYF. CDR3 bases: TGTGCCAGCAGCCTCCCCCCGGGACTAGCGGGGGGCACAGATACGCAGTATTTT.

This sequence joins TRBV15 and TRBJ2-7; 9 bases fit TRBD1. Germline V CDR1 and CDR2: LNHNV, YYDKDF (reference sequence). The CDR3 has 15 residues. Trimming at V came to 5 bases and at J to 4 bases, leaving 9 bases not matched to a gene. The CDR3 bases are TGTGCCACCAGCGAAGGGACAGGGTTAATGTACGAGCAGTACGTC. This translates into CATSEGTGLMYEQYV.

The rearrangement joins TRBV7-2 to TRBJ2-3; D is unclear. Germline lookup yields CDR1 SGHTA and CDR2 FQGNSA. V was pared by 1 base and J by 0 bases, with 11 bases between. The CDR3 has 16 amino acids. The CDR3 DNA sequence: TGTGCCAGCAGCTTAGTCCCTCAGGCTAGCACAGATACGCAGTATTTT. It translates to CASSLVPQASTDTQYF.

A remark on this clonotype: The conserved phenylalanine or tryptophan is not found at the CDR3 terminus, so this likely reflects a read error. The CDR3 here is CASRPSGLPGELFV. CDR3 nucleotides: TGTGCCAGTAGGCCCAGCGGTCTCCCCGGGGAGCTGTTTGTT. V is TRBV19 and J is TRBJ2-2, with D possibly matching TRBD2 (5 bases). The CDR3 has 14 amino acids. The germline V and J ends were trimmed by 6 bases and 6 bases, with 14 bases remaining between them. Germline-derived CDR1 and CDR2 are LNHDA and SQIVND (reference sequence).

This clonotype was detected ten times or more. The rearrangement joins TRBV7-9 to TRBJ1-2; possible D gene TRBD1, 5 bases. This CDR3 spans 14 amino acids. Germline CDR1 SEHNR, CDR2 FQNEAQ (reference sequence). The V end was cut by 4 bases, the J end by 4 bases, with 13 bases between. CDR3 region: CASSYAAGPYGYTF. For the CDR3, the DNA is TGTGCCAGCAGCTATGCGGCGGGGCCCTATGGCTACACCTTC. Full variable domain (missing parts from reference TRBV7-9 and TRBJ1-2): DTGVSQNPRHKITKRGQNVTFRCDPISEHNRLYWYRQTLGQGPEFLTYFQNEAQLEKSRLLSDRFSAERPKGSFSTLEIQRTEQGDSAMYLCASSYAAGPYGYTFGSGTRLTVV.

This clonotype was recorded at least ten times. The chain carries TRBV28 and TRBJ2-1, with 9 positions matching TRBD1. This CDR3 has 14 amino acids. Germline assignment: CDR1 MDHEN and CDR2 SYDVKM. J gave up 7 bases and V 10 bases, and 11 bases lay outside the gene matches. In DNA, the CDR3 is TGTGCCACTTCGGACAGGGGTCTTTGGAATGAGCAGTTCTTC. As protein: CATSDRGLWNEQFF.

J is TRBJ2-1 and V is TRBV5-6; D ambiguous. The CDR3 has 13 residues. V lost 2 bases and J 10 bases, leaving 13 bases between the germline ends. Germline loops: CDR1 SGHDT, CDR2 YYEEEE. The CDR3 DNA reads TGTGCCAGCAGCTTAGGAGCCTTATGGGAGCAGTTCTTC. This codes for CASSLGALWEQFF.

J is TRBJ2-2 and V is TRBV6-5, with D tentatively TRBD1 or TRBD2 (5 bases each). The CDR3 is 12 amino acids. With 10 bases removed from V and 7 bases from J, the gap between germline ends came to 13 bases. Germline V gives CDR1 MNHEY, CDR2 SVGAGI. The CDR3 DNA follows: TGTGCCACCGCCTGGGGGAACGGGGAGCTGTTTTTT. It translates to CATAWGNGELFF.

The chain is built from TRBV7-9 and TRBJ2-7; 7 positions match TRBD2. The CDR3 covers 16 residues. Trimming at V came to 5 bases and at J to 6 bases, leaving 16 bases not matched to a gene. Germline loops: CDR1 SEHNR, CDR2 FQNEAQ (reference sequence). The CDR3: CASSTPGRVLVREQYF. The CDR3 DNA reads TGTGCCAGCAGCACCCCAGGGAGGGTACTGGTACGCGAGCAGTACTTC.

A few counts support this clonotype. This rearrangement joins TRBV7-9 to TRBJ1-2; D not certain. This CDR3 is 11 amino acids long. The germline gives CDR1 SEHNR, CDR2 FQNEAQ (reference sequence). Trimming took off 1 base at V and 14 bases at J, with 11 bases between the two ends. This CDR3 is CASSLGERYTF. CDR3 DNA: TGTGCCAGCAGCTTAGGGGAACGGTATACCTTC.

This clonotype was seen repeatedly, ten times or more. The rearrangement links TRBV7-8 to TRBJ2-3, with a weak D call TRBD2 (6 bases). CDR3 length: 15 amino acids. Germline values: CDR1 SGHVS, CDR2 FQNEAQ. Trimming stripped 2 bases from V and 2 bases from J, with 11 bases between. The CDR3 loop is CASSLLAPFTDTQYF. The CDR3 region has the DNA TGTGCCAGCAGCTTACTAGCGCCTTTCACAGATACGCAGTATTTT. Combining the CDR3 with reference TRBV7-8 and TRBJ2-3 gives the whole variable domain GAGVSQSPRYKVAKRGQDVALRCDPISGHVSLFWYQQALGQGPEFLTYFQNEAQLDKSGLPSDRFFAERPEGSVSTLKIQRTQQEDSAVYLCASSLLAPFTDTQYFGPGTRLTVL.

This clonotype was detected many times. The DNA is omitted, as the CDR3 cannot be located on it reliably, and the CDR3 follows TCRdb's listing. CDR3 sequence: CASSTSGYNEQFF. The chain joins TRBV6-1 to TRBJ2-1. The germline gives CDR1 MNHNS, CDR2 SASEGT. The CDR3 numbers 13 amino acids, ends counted.

The genes are TRBV6-1 and TRBJ1-4, with 7 bases identical to TRBD1. V dropped 6 bases and J dropped 3; count of bases not matched to a gene: 7. The length of the CDR3 is 15 residues. CDR1 is MNHNS and CDR2 is SASEGT in the germline V gene. The CDR3 is CASSPNRGSNEKLFF. The CDR3, as DNA: TGTGCCAGCAGCCCAAACAGGGGTTCTAATGAAAAACTGTTTTTT.

On this clonotype itself: Just one base apart from a much larger clone, this may be a read error. V and J are TRBV6-6 and TRBJ2-2; 9 positions match TRBD2. Germline assignment: CDR1 MNHNY and CDR2 SVGAGI (reference sequence). The trim removed 0 bases at V and 0 bases at J, leaving 2 bases unmatched. The CDR3 runs to 17 residues. The CDR3 loop is CASSYSGLATNTGELFF. Here the CDR3 DNA reads TGTGCCAGCAGTTACTCCGGACTAGCGACGAACACCGGGGAGCTGTTTTTT.

The V gene is TRBV12-3 or TRBV12-4, the J gene TRBJ2-1, with 10 bases lining up with TRBD1. The ends lost 5 bases at V and 5 bases at J; junction bases unmatched: 6. The CDR3 has 15 amino acids. In DNA, the CDR3 is TGTGCCAGCAGTCGCCGGGACAGGGGAAACAATGAGCAGTTCTTC. Amino acid sequence: CASSRRDRGNNEQFF.

This clonotype was observed a few times. The chain couples TRBV6-6 to TRBJ1-2; a weak D match, TRBD1 (5 bases). Germline loops: CDR1 MNHNY, CDR2 SVGAGI (reference sequence). The V end lost 8 bases, the J end lost 1 base, and 14 bases lay between the germline ends. The CDR3 consists of 14 residues. CDR3 in DNA: TGTGCCAGCCTAGAGGCGGACAATAACTATGGCTACACCTTC. It codes for CASLEADNNYGYTF.